This T cell receptor beta chain was sequenced in a study of blood T cells in healthy people across ages. Study results and caveats: In the absence of known donor CMV status, changes in expanded clonotypes were possibly confounded.

The table lists this clonotype with a few counts. Its matching antigen is unknown. Then a second PCR, running roughly 7 to 11 cycles, was carried out with a sample-barcoded 5' primer and a J-beta primer mix. Tagging of each cDNA molecule was performed by a template-switch adaptor with 12 random nucleotides. One entry per CDR3 protein, called by TCRdb with MiXCR from the 5' RACE reads. The sample consists of about 1.5 million distinct CDR3 sequences, 42% of them appearing once. The junction had 9 bases not matched to a gene; V was cut back by 6 bases and J by 4 bases. CDR1 SQVTM and CDR2 ANQGSEA come from the germline V gene. The CDR3 runs to 14 residues. Every donor gave approximately 10 milliliters of peripheral blood.

V and J are TRBV29-1 and TRBJ1-3; 7 bases map to TRBD1. The clonotype was recovered from a woman aged 18-30 years in good health. Sequenced sample: blood. The CDR3 nucleotides read TGCAGCGTGACGACAGGGAGTGCCGGAAACACCATATATTTT. Its protein product is CSVTTGSAGNTIYF. Based on the CDR3 plus reference TRBV29-1 and TRBJ1-3, the full variable domain is SAVISQKPSRDICQRGTSLTIQCQVDSQVTMMFWYRQQPGQSLTLIATANQGSEATYESGFVIDKFPISRPNLTFSTLTVSNMSPEDSSIYLCSVTTGSAGNTIYFGEGSWLTVV.